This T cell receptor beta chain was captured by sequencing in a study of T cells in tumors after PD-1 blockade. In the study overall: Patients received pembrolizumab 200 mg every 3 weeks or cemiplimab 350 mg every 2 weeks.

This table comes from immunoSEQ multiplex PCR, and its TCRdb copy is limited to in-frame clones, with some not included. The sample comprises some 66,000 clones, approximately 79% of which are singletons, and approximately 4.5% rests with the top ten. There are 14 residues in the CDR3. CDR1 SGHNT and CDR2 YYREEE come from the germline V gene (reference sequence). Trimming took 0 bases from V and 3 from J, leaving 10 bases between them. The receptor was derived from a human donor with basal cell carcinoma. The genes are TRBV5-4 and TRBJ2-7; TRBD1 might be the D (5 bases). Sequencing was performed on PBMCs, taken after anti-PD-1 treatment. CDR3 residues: CASSLVGEIYEQYF. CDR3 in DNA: TGTGCCAGCAGCTTGGTAGGGGAAATCTACGAGCAGTACTTC. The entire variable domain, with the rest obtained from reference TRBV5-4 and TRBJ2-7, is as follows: ETGVTQSPTHLIKTRGQQVTLRCSSQSGHNTVSWYQQALGQGPQFIFQYYREEENGRGNFPPRFSGLQFPNYSSELNVNALELDDSALYLCASSLVGEIYEQYFGPGTRLTVT.